This entry is about one T cell receptor beta chain. Antigen specificity is unknown. Every one of the patients relapsed after autologous stem cell transplantation (brentuximab vedotin exposure was variable). Purification of CD4+ T cells from thawed PBMCs was achieved by magnetic negative selection. Germline V lookup: CDR1 SGHVS, CDR2 FNYEAQ. This CDR3 has 15 residues. With 0 bases clipped from V and 3 bases from J, the junction kept 4 bases outside the gene matches. This sample was taken from a study of PD-1 blockade in classical Hodgkin lymphoma. Notes on the study in general: As was reported, newly diagnosed patients showed lower baseline TCR diversity than healthy donors did. There was a significant rise in CD4+ TCR diversity by C4D1, with no such rise for CD8+. Nivolumab initiated under 1 year post-ASCT led to patient exclusion. Newly diagnosed and completely responding patients shared comparable baseline diversity.

TCRdb keeps only in-frame clones here, not all; method: immunoSEQ multiplex PCR. Among tens of thousands of clones listed, less than 90% were seen once. The rearrangement uses TRBV7-6 and TRBJ2-7, with 8 bases aligning to TRBD2. The sample consisted of CD4+ T cells from blood, taken at baseline. This sequence was found in a human donor with classical Hodgkin lymphoma. The CDR3 DNA sequence: TGTGCCAGCAGCTTAGCGCCAGCGGGAGACTACGAGCAGTACTTC. This sequence encodes CASSLAPAGDYEQYF. Variable domain in full (rest from reference TRBV7-6 and TRBJ2-7): GAGVSQSPRYKVTKRGQDVALRCDPISGHVSLYWYRQALGQGPEFLTYFNYEAQQDKSGLPNDRFSAERPEGSISTLTIQRTEQRDSAMYRCASSLAPAGDYEQYFGPGTRLTVT.